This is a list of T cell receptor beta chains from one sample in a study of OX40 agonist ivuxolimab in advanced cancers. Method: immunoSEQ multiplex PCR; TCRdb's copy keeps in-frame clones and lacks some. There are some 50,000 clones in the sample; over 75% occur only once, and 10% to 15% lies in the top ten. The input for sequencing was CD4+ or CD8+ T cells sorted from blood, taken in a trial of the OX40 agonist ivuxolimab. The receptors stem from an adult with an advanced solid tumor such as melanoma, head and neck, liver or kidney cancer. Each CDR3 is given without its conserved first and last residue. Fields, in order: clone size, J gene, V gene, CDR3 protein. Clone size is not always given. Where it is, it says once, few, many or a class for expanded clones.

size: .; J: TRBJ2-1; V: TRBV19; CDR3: ASSISGGSYNEQF
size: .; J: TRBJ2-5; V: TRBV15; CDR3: ATSAKRQETQY
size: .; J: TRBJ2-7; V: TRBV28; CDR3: ASRGYPGYEQY
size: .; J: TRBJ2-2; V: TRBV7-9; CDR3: ASSLSGAVGVAGELF
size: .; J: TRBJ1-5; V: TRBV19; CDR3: ASSIVSGTNQPQH
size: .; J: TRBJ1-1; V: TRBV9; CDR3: ASSVGGRTEAF
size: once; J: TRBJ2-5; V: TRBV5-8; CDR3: ASSLGAQTYQETQY
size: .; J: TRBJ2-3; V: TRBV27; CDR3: ASSLKGVRLDTQY
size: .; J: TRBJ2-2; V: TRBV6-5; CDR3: ASSEFSGTGELF
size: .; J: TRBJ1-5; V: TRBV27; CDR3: ASSSFSSNQPQH
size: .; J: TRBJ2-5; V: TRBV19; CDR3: ASSGASQETQY
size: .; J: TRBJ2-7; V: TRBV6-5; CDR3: ASSPTGPYEQY
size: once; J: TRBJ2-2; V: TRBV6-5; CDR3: ASSYSTSGSTGELF
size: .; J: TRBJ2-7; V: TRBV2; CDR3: ASSPGQGHPYEQY
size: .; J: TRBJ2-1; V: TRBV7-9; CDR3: ASSLGYNEQF
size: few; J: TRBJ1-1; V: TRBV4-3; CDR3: ASSQDRRPYTEAF
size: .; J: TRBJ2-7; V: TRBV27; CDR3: ASRDSYEQY
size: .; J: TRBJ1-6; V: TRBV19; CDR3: ASSMGSEPNPPLH
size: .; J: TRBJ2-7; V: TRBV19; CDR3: ASSPFGTVYEQY
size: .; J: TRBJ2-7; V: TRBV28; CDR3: ASSFQGVIHEQY
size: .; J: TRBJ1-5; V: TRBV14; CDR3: ASSLGLQPQH